The entry below gives a single TCR beta chain sequence along with its context. The target antigen is unknown. Only in-frame clones appear in the TCRdb table, and some are missing; sequencing was by immunoSEQ multiplex PCR. Of fewer than 150,000 clones in the sample, over 85% were seen once. This record comes from a study of graft-versus-host responses after intestinal transplantation. Study summary: Tacrolimus and steroids were given for two to four years to all recipients after anti-thymocyte globulin induction.

The germline V and J ends were trimmed by 8 bases and 10 bases, with 17 bases remaining between them. The CDR3 sequence is 12 residues long. CDR1 is LNHNV and CDR2 is YYDKDF in the germline V gene (reference sequence). The rearrangement links TRBV15 to TRBJ1-1; unclear D gene. This TCR was recovered from a human donor who received an intestinal transplant. Sequenced here: unstimulated CD4+ T cells sorted from spleen or lymph node cells, sampled before intestinal transplant. The CDR3 is CATGQAQGVAFF. The CDR3 bases are TGTGCCACCGGGCAGGCCCAAGGTGTAGCTTTCTTT.